The clone carrying this T cell receptor (beta chain) was seen more than once but under ten times. Its antigen is unidentified. The source of the sample is a study of early T cells in non-severe SARS-CoV-2 infection. Overall study context: Alpha and beta chains were unpaired, from unsorted whole-blood bulk RNA. Study-wide findings and caveats: Reliance on VDJdb matching favored anti-spike CD8 responses; private and CD4 specificities were missed.

The CDR3 is made up of 12 amino acids. Individual cDNA molecules received unique molecular identifiers. One entry per CDR3 protein, called by TCRdb with MiXCR from the 5' RACE reads. The data hold some 27,000 distinct CDR3 sequences, with 3.5% to 5.5% observed a single time. The chain recombines TRBV21-1 with TRBJ1-6. TRBV21-1 is labeled a pseudogene. The sequence was obtained from an adult who was a healthcare worker with PCR-confirmed SARS-CoV-2 infection or an uninfected control (not recorded which). The sequenced sample consisted of whole blood. CDR3 nucleotide sequence: TGTGCCAGCAGCAAAGCGGTCTCACCCCTCCACTTT. Translating it yields CASSKAVSPLHF.